This T cell receptor beta chain derives from a study of OX40 agonist ivuxolimab in advanced cancers. Regarding the complete study: Ivuxolimab was a fully human IgG2 agonistic monoclonal antibody targeting the costimulatory receptor OX40 (CD134). Intravenous ivuxolimab was administered to patients every 2 weeks at six dose levels: 0.01, 0.1, 0.3, 1.5, 3 and 10 mg/kg. Among the roughly 50 dose-escalation patients, some 20 had hepatocellular carcinoma, roughly 15 melanoma, 9 renal cell carcinoma and 9 head and neck cancer. In the dose-escalation cohort, roughly four fifths of patients were male, and the mean age was approximately 60 years, with a range of about 23 to 80. Prior anti-PD-1, anti-PD-L1 or anti-CTLA-4 therapy was permitted, and approximately 40% of dose-escalation patients had received checkpoint inhibitors. Three dose-escalation patients achieved partial responses, one with hepatocellular carcinoma and two with cutaneous melanoma. The purpose of peripheral TCRbeta sequencing was to test whether ivuxolimab changed TCR sequence diversity and led to clonal T-cell expansion. The paper reports the monotherapy dose-escalation portion (N of about 54 patients) of the phase I ivuxolimab trial. The research as a whole found: The antigen specificity of the peripheral T cells that underwent clonal expansion was not determined. Low levels of normalized T-cell clonal expansion were also seen in some patients who did not respond. On average, CD8+ T cells showed more expanded clones than CD4+ T cells after ivuxolimab. In partial responders in the 0.1-3.0 mg/kg groups, normalized peripheral clonal expansion was found to be among the lowest, especially among CD8+ T cells. At doses of 0.1 to 3.0 mg/kg, clonal expansion of both CD4+ and CD8+ blood T cells was observed from baseline to week 6.

Genomic DNA was isolated from the sorted cells so that the TCRbeta CDR3 region could be sequenced. The immunoSEQ Assay was used for sequencing of TCRbeta CDR3 regions. The source is immuneACCESS, and TCRdb retained only in-frame sequences with V and J called. Part of the clones is not carried over; for the studies checked, unresolved V genes explain less than half of this, and the remainder is unexplained. The sample table lists about 80,000 clones, roughly 87% of them with a count of one. Jointly, the top ten make up less than 0.4% of the sample. For this clone: The antigen this receptor binds is unknown. No base quality information exists; no much larger clone differs at one position.

Sequences SGHRS (CDR1) and YFSETQ (CDR2) are obtained from the germline V gene. Unmatched junction bases come to 0, with V trimmed by 3 bases and J by 2 bases. The CDR3 runs 14 amino acids, cysteine and phenylalanine included. The kept DNA is CDR3 alone, 42 bases in frame from the first base. The trial excluded patients who had a history of autoimmune disease or were on systemic immunosuppression. In every dose cohort, peripheral blood was drawn for TCR sequencing at baseline, cycle 4 day 1, and cycle 7 day 1. Samples were obtained from an open-label, multicenter, first-in-human phase I dose-escalation trial of ivuxolimab. Adults with locally advanced or metastatic head and neck squamous cell, hepatocellular, melanoma or renal cell carcinoma were enrolled in the trial. Before TCR sequencing, CD4+ T cells and CD8+ T cells from peripheral blood were sorted into separate populations.

The receptor comes from an adult with an advanced solid tumor such as melanoma, head and neck, liver or kidney cancer. Here the sequenced sample was CD4+ or CD8+ T cells sorted from blood, taken in a trial of the OX40 agonist ivuxolimab. The rearranged chain carries TRBV5-1 and TRBJ1-4, with TRBD1 matching 8 junction bases. The nucleotide sequence reads TGCGCCAGCAGCTCAGGGGGCACTAATGAAAAACTGTTTTTT. It encodes CASSSGGTNEKLFF.